These 13 T cell receptor beta chains originate from one sample sequenced in a study of CD4 T cells in relation to SARS-CoV-2 and coronaviruses. Which antigens these TCRs recognize remains unknown. Only in-frame clones appear in the TCRdb table, and some are missing; sequencing was by immunoSEQ multiplex PCR. The sample contains tens of thousands of clones, approximately 80% of which appear only once. Specimen: naive CD4+ T cells from PBMCs, cultured in vitro. The subset: naive CD4+ T cells isolated by negative enrichment. The source of these receptors is an adult with COVID-19.

This chain links TRBV5-4 with TRBJ1-1; the D gene is possibly TRBD1 (5 bases). V lost 4 bases to trimming and J lost 2 bases, with 18 bases between them. Germline V lookup: CDR1 SGHNT, CDR2 YYREEE (reference sequence). The CDR3 runs 16 residues. CDR3 bases: TGTGCCAGCAGCCCCCGTGGGGGTGAGGCCAACACTGAAGCTTTCTTT. It encodes CASSPRGGEANTEAFF.

The chain is built from TRBV29-1 and TRBJ1-2; tentative D call: TRBD1 (5 bases). This CDR3 spans 12 amino acids. Germline lookup yields CDR1 SQVTM and CDR2 ANQGSEA. The V end lost 4 bases, the J end lost 1 base, and 7 bases lay between the germline ends. CDR3 bases: TGCAGCGTTGGGGGGTTTAACTATGGCTACACCTTC. Its translation is CSVGGFNYGYTF. The entire variable domain, with the rest obtained from reference TRBV29-1 and TRBJ1-2, is as follows: SAVISQKPSRDICQRGTSLTIQCQVDSQVTMMFWYRQQPGQSLTLIATANQGSEATYESGFVIDKFPISRPNLTFSTLTVSNMSPEDSSIYLCSVGGFNYGYTFGSGTRLTVV.

The genes are TRBV19 and TRBJ1-4, with TRBD1 matching 9 bases. The length of the CDR3 is 18 residues. V lost 4 bases to trimming and J lost 0 bases; unmatched junction nucleotides: 9. CDR1 is LNHDA and CDR2 is SQIVND in the germline V gene (reference sequence). In DNA form, the CDR3 reads TGTGCCAGTAGTAGCACCGGGACAGGGACAGCAACTAATGAAAAACTGTTTTTT. Its protein product is CASSSTGTGTATNEKLFF.

In its sample, this clone was seen once. The rearrangement links TRBV4-1 to TRBJ1-1; perhaps TRBD1 as D (5 bases). The V and J ends lost 3 bases and 4 bases respectively, with 18 bases between them. This CDR3 comprises 16 residues. Germline values: CDR1 MGHRA, CDR2 YSYEKL. DNA of the CDR3: TGCGCCAGCAGCCAGAAGAGGCTTGGGGGTCGCACTGAAGCTTTCTTT. Its protein product is CASSQKRLGGRTEAFF.

The J gene is TRBJ1-5, the V gene TRBV18; a possible D gene is TRBD1 (5 bases). The germline V gene encodes CDR1 KGHSH and CDR2 LQKENI. The CDR3 totals 13 residues. Deletions cut 6 bases from V and 2 bases from J, with 8 bases between. The CDR3 is CASSPGGNQPQHF. The CDR3 DNA reads TGTGCCAGCTCCCCGGGGGGCAATCAGCCCCAGCATTTT.

The chain employs TRBV10-3 and TRBJ2-1, with 10 bases identical to TRBD1. There are 14 residues in the CDR3. V trimming: 5 bases; J trimming: 8 bases; junction bases outside the gene matches: 6. From germline, CDR1 is ENHRY and CDR2 SYGVKD. CDR3: CAISRTGGLDEQFF. The DNA for the CDR3 is TGTGCCATCAGTCGGACAGGGGGGCTCGATGAGCAGTTCTTC.

This sequence joins TRBV7-9 and TRBJ1-2; 7 nucleotides match TRBD1. With 5 bases clipped from V and 8 bases from J, the junction kept 8 bases outside the gene matches. The CDR3 contains 13 residues. Germline loops: CDR1 SEHNR, CDR2 FQNEAQ (reference sequence). CDR3 amino acids: CASSPQGDGGYTF. CDR3 coding DNA: TGTGCCAGCAGCCCGCAGGGGGACGGAGGCTACACCTTC.

The chain has TRBV3-1 (or the pseudogene TRBV3-2) and TRBJ2-7; TRBD1 might be the D (5 bases). Trimming removed 2 bases at V and 3 bases at J, with 14 bases between. Germline V lookup: CDR1 LGHDT, CDR2 YNNKEL (reference sequence). CDR3 length equals 15 residues. The CDR3 region has the DNA TGTGCCAGCAGCCAACGCAGGGCGTATCACTACGAGCAGTACTTC. It yields the protein CASSQRRAYHYEQYF.

The chain joins TRBV7-2 to TRBJ2-1; D unresolved. V dropped 0 bases and J dropped 3 bases, with 6 bases sitting between them. The CDR3 is made up of 14 amino acids. In germline, CDR1 is SGHTA, CDR2 FQGNSA. The CDR3 region has the DNA TGTGCCAGCAGCTTAGCCGCTCGCTACAATGAGCAGTTCTTC. It specifies CASSLAARYNEQFF. Complete variable domain (other parts from reference TRBV7-2 and TRBJ2-1): GAGVSQSPSNKVTEKGKDVELRCDPISGHTALYWYRQSLGQGLEFLIYFQGNSAPDKSGLPSDRFSAERTGGSVSTLTIQRTQQEDSAVYLCASSLAARYNEQFFGPGTRLTVL.

This clone appeared once. The DNA for the CDR3 is TGCGCCAGCAGCCCCGGTCAGGGTTCTAACTATGGCTACACCTTC. It encodes CASSPGQGSNYGYTF. The chain recombines TRBV5-1 with TRBJ1-2, with D perhaps TRBD1 (5 bases). The CDR3 is 15 amino acids. Germline loops: CDR1 SGHRS, CDR2 YFSETQ. Trimming cost V 4 bases and J 0 bases, with 13 bases left between them.

The rearrangement uses TRBV12-3 or TRBV12-4 and TRBJ1-5; D remains ambiguous. Trimming removed 5 bases at V and 1 base at J, with 6 bases between. There are 13 residues in the CDR3. The CDR3 here is CASSGRSNQPQHF. The CDR3 DNA reads TGTGCCAGCAGTGGAAGGAGCAATCAGCCCCAGCATTTT.

The chain recombines TRBV7-3 with TRBJ2-7, with 9 positions matching TRBD1. With 4 bases clipped from V and 7 bases from J, the junction kept 5 bases outside the gene matches. The CDR3 contains 13 residues. Per germline, CDR1 SGHTA and CDR2 FQGTGA. DNA for the CDR3: TGTGCCAGCAGCTACGACAGGGGGAGAGAGCAGTACTTC. This codes for CASSYDRGREQYF.

There are a few counts of this clone. The CDR3 nucleotides read TGTGCCAGCAGTTTGGGCCCCCGCTACACCATATATTTT. This gives the protein CASSLGPRYTIYF. The genes are TRBV28 and TRBJ1-3; no firm D call. This CDR3 is built from 13 residues. V was clipped by 3 bases and J by 8 bases, with 11 bases between them. CDR1 is MDHEN and CDR2 is SYDVKM in the germline V gene. The full variable domain, completed using reference TRBV28 and TRBJ1-3, is DVKVTQSSRYLVKRTGEKVFLECVQDMDHENMFWYRQDPGLGLRLIYFSYDVKMKEKGDIPEGYSVSREKKERFSLILESASTNQTSMYLCASSLGPRYTIYFGEGSWLTVV.